One sample yielded the 8 T cell receptor beta chains listed below, sequenced in a study of T cells in tuberculosis. Assay: immunoSEQ multiplex PCR; the TCRdb copy retains only in-frame clones and omits some. The sample lists 80,000 to 90,000 clones, approximately 91% occurring once. Sorting used thawed, overnight-rested PBMC stained with anti-CD3, a viability dye and GMM-loaded CD1B tetramer. The lipid loaded on the CD1B tetramers was C32 glucose monomycolate from Rhodococcus equi. The sequenced sample consisted of CD1b-GMM tetramer-negative cells sorted from PBMCs. The receptors shown here come from an adult woman with latent tuberculosis.

J is TRBJ1-2 and V is TRBV29-1; a possible D gene is TRBD1 (6 bases). V was shortened by 7 bases and J by 6 bases, with 12 bases between the two germline ends. Looked up from germline, CDR1 is SQVTM and CDR2 is ANQGSEA. The CDR3 consists of 11 residues. The CDR3 region has the DNA TGCAGCGCCCAGGGGAGAGATGGCTACACCTTC. It translates to CSAQGRDGYTF.

The chain joins TRBV5-8 to TRBJ1-1; 10 nucleotides line up with TRBD1. The CDR3 extends over 15 amino acids. Germline CDR1 SGHTS, CDR2 YDEGEE. The V gene end was trimmed by 4 bases and the J gene end by 2 bases; junction bases not matched to a gene: 5. DNA of the CDR3: TGTGCCAGCAGCAAGACAGGGGGCGGAAACACTGAAGCTTTCTTT. Amino acids: CASSKTGGGNTEAFF.

The V call is TRBV25-1, the J call TRBJ2-1; perhaps TRBD2 as D (5 bases). CDR1 and CDR2 (germline): MGHDK, SYGVNS. This CDR3 has 16 residues. Trimming shortened V by 1 base and J by 0 bases, and 10 bases separated the two germline ends. CDR3 loop: CASSEFLGSSYNEQFF. The CDR3, as DNA: TGTGCCAGCAGTGAATTCCTGGGGAGCTCCTACAATGAGCAGTTCTTC. The full variable domain, its missing parts supplied by reference TRBV25-1 and TRBJ2-1, is EADIYQTPRYLVIGTGKKITLECSQTMGHDKMYWYQQDPGMELHLIHYSYGVNSTEKGDLSSESTVSRIRTEHFPLTLESARPSHTSQYLCASSEFLGSSYNEQFFGPGTRLTVL.

The chain recombines TRBV7-8 with TRBJ2-1, with a possible D match to TRBD2 (6 bases). The CDR3 runs to 15 residues. The V and J ends lost 1 base and 10 bases respectively, with 17 bases between them. CDR1 is SGHVS, CDR2 FQNEAQ, per germline. In DNA, the CDR3 is TGTGCCAGCAGCTTAGACAGAATGGGGGGAGCCGAGCAGTTCTTC. It codes for CASSLDRMGGAEQFF.

This chain links TRBV19 with TRBJ2-1; D remains unclear. V was cut by 7 bases and J by 0 bases, with 4 bases left in between. The CDR3 has 12 residues. The V gene's germline CDR1 is LNHDA and CDR2 SQIVND (reference sequence). DNA of the CDR3: TGTGCCAGTACAGACTCCTACAATGAGCAGTTCTTC. Translating gives CASTDSYNEQFF.

The J gene is TRBJ2-5, the V gene TRBV5-1; TRBD2 aligns across 8 bases. This CDR3 has 15 residues. Germline trimming cut 4 bases from V and 4 bases from J; bases unmatched to any gene: 9. Germline CDR1 reads SGHRS; CDR2 reads YFSETQ. In DNA form, the CDR3 reads TGCGCCAGCAGCCGCCCGACGGGGGGGGGAGAGACCCAGTACTTC. Translated: CASSRPTGGGETQYF.

This sequence joins TRBV9 and TRBJ1-1; tentatively, D is TRBD1 (6 bases). The CDR3 is 15 amino acids. In germline, CDR1 is SGDLS, CDR2 YYNGEE. V shed 4 bases and J shed 4 bases, with 17 bases lying between them. For the CDR3, the DNA is TGTGCCAGCAGCCCCCGCGGGGGGCTCGGCACTGAAGCTTTCTTT. This sequence encodes CASSPRGGLGTEAFF.

The chain uses TRBV19 and TRBJ1-2; 7 bases are a match to TRBD1. V shed 6 bases, J shed 2 bases, and the junction held 6 bases outside the gene matches. The germline gives CDR1 LNHDA, CDR2 SQIVND (reference sequence). This CDR3 region has 14 residues. CDR3 protein: CASSGQVMNYGYTF. The CDR3 DNA follows: TGTGCCAGTAGCGGACAGGTGATGAACTATGGCTACACCTTC. Combining the CDR3 with reference TRBV19 and TRBJ1-2 gives the whole variable domain DGGITQSPKYLFRKEGQNVTLSCEQNLNHDAMYWYRQDPGQGLRLIYYSQIVNDFQKGDIAEGYSVSREKKESFPLTVTSAQKNPTAFYLCASSGQVMNYGYTFGSGTRLTVV.